The TCR beta chain under discussion was sequenced for a study of cytomegalovirus exposure and HLA in healthy donors. Study in general: As an earlier analysis found, some 180 million T cells yielded some 120 million unique TCR beta sequences. HLA-typed donors were the source of 82 million or so unique TCRs, which an early data release held.

Trimming pared 7 bases from V and 0 bases from J, leaving 10 bases between. Germline V gene sequence: CDR1 MNHEY, CDR2 SMNVEV (reference sequence). The CDR3 extends over 14 amino acids. Donors were ostensibly healthy at sampling, although undocumented immune exposures were probable. Vbeta (60) and Jbeta (13) primers were used in the PCR. This table comes from immunoSEQ multiplex PCR, and its TCRdb copy is limited to in-frame clones, with some not included. The sample has tens of thousands of clones; roughly three fifths are singletons. V and J are TRBV27 and TRBJ2-1, with D possibly TRBD2 on 6 matching bases. Source material: PBMCs. This receptor was taken from a man between 25 and 39 years old in good health and CMV-seronegative. CDR3 amino acids: CASTRGSSYNEQFF. The CDR3 coding sequence is TGTGCCAGCACCCGGGGGAGCTCCTACAATGAGCAGTTCTTC.